Sequencing of this T cell receptor (beta chain) was carried out in a study of blood T cell repertoires in COVID-19. Profiled with immunoSEQ multiplex PCR; TCRdb holds only in-frame clones, not every one. The repertoire holds about 200,000 clones, 75% to 90% seen once, with roughly 4.5% in the top ten. In its sample, this clone was seen once. V dropped 3 bases and J dropped 7; count of bases not matched to a gene: 6. Germline CDR1 SQVTM, CDR2 ANQGSEA. This CDR3 is 13 amino acids long. The clonotype comes from a woman aged 25 to 39 who had been exposed to COVID-19. Sequencing was performed on PBMCs or T cells enriched from blood (not recorded which). The chain is built from TRBV29-1 and TRBJ1-2, with 9 bases lining up with TRBD1. CDR3 in amino acids: CSVDRDRVSGYTF. The CDR3 DNA reads as TGCAGCGTTGATCGGGACAGGGTTTCTGGCTACACCTTC.